Below are 15 T cell receptor beta chains sequenced from a single sample in a study of graft-versus-host responses after intestinal transplantation. The antigens for these receptors are not known. The assay was immunoSEQ multiplex PCR, and TCRdb's table has in-frame clones only and misses some. Of 50,000 to 75,000 clones listed, more than 85% were seen once; the top ten hold less than 2%. The sample consisted of unstimulated CD8+ T cells sorted from spleen or lymph node cells, taken before transplant. The receptors derive from a human donor who was the organ donor for an intestinal transplant.

The gene calls are TRBV4-1 and TRBJ2-7; a possible D gene is TRBD1 (6 bases). Germline CDR1 MGHRA, CDR2 YSYEKL. The ends were cut back, 3 bases at V and 5 bases at J, with 20 bases in the middle. The CDR3 spans 16 residues. The CDR3 spells CASSHAPGAGVNEQYF. The CDR3 nucleotides read TGCGCCAGCAGCCATGCTCCTGGGGCAGGGGTGAACGAGCAGTACTTC.

V and J are TRBV5-6 and TRBJ1-6; 8 nucleotides align to TRBD1. With V trimmed by 4 bases and J by 13 bases, 10 bases remained unmatched. The germline V gene has CDR1 SGHDT and CDR2 YYEEEE. CDR3 size: 14 residues. The CDR3 DNA reads TGTGCCAGCAGCGGGGGGGACAGGACTGGCCCCCTCCACTTT. Amino acid sequence: CASSGGDRTGPLHF. The full variable domain, with the rest looked up from reference TRBV5-6 and TRBJ1-6, is DAGVTQSPTHLIKTRGQQVTLRCSPKSGHDTVSWYQQALGQGPQFIFQYYEEEERQRGNFPDRFSGHQFPNYSSELNVNALLLGDSALYLCASSGGDRTGPLHFGNGTRLTVT.

This chain connects TRBV28 to TRBJ1-2; no clear D. This CDR3 spans 13 amino acids. Between the trimmed V and J ends, which lost 4 bases and 4 bases, there was a span of 10 bases. Germline V lookup: CDR1 MDHEN, CDR2 SYDVKM. CDR3 region: CASSSPPSYGYTF. The CDR3 DNA reads TGTGCCAGCAGTTCCCCCCCGAGCTATGGCTACACCTTC.

This clone has a single count. This rearrangement joins TRBV6-4 to TRBJ2-5, with D maybe TRBD2 (5 bases). The V and J ends lost 4 bases and 2 bases respectively, with 8 bases between them. The germline V gene encodes CDR1 MRHNA and CDR2 SNTAGT. This CDR3 has 13 amino acids. DNA for the CDR3: TGTGCCAGCAGTGTTAGCGCACAAGAGACCCAGTACTTC. Translating it yields CASSVSAQETQYF.

In this sample, this clone turned up a few times. The chain is built from TRBV5-6 and TRBJ2-7, with 9 bases matching TRBD2. This CDR3 is built from 16 residues. V lost 4 bases to trimming and J lost 3 bases; unmatched junction nucleotides: 11. Germline V gene data show CDR1 as SGHDT and CDR2 as YYEEEE. In DNA form, the CDR3 reads TGTGCCAGCAGCCCACGGCGTGCGGGAGGGTACTACGAGCAGTACTTC. This codes for CASSPRRAGGYYEQYF.

This chain connects TRBV28 to TRBJ1-2; 8 bases line up with TRBD1. Germline-derived CDR1 and CDR2 are MDHEN and SYDVKM. The CDR3 loop spans 17 amino acids. V was pared by 5 bases and J by 1 base, with 12 bases of the junction left unmatched. CDR3 loop: CASSPPVGQDFNYGYTF. CDR3 nucleotide sequence: TGTGCCAGCAGTCCCCCTGTGGGACAGGACTTTAACTATGGCTACACCTTC.

A single count supports this clone. CDR3: CASSPLAVLYEQYF. CDR3 in DNA: TGTGCCAGCAGCCCGCTAGCGGTTTTATACGAGCAGTACTTC. The rearrangement uses TRBV7-3 and TRBJ2-7, with TRBD2 identical over 7 bases. V gave up 5 bases and J gave up 4 bases; unmatched junction bases: 8. The CDR3 totals 14 residues. Looked up from germline, CDR1 is SGHTA and CDR2 is FQGTGA.

The chain combines TRBV6-1 with TRBJ2-5; D is perhaps TRBD2 (5 bases). The CDR3 extends over 14 amino acids. The germline CDR1 and CDR2 sequences are MNHNS and SASEGT. V lost 1 base, J lost 1 base, and 7 bases lay in between. CDR3 region: CASSEGGGQETQYF. The DNA for the CDR3 is TGTGCCAGCAGTGAAGGCGGAGGCCAAGAGACCCAGTACTTC.

The J gene is TRBJ1-1, the V gene TRBV9; no clear D gene. Trimming removed 0 bases at V and 2 bases at J, with 8 bases between. This CDR3 has 14 residues. The germline gives CDR1 SGDLS, CDR2 YYNGEE. The CDR3 sequence: CASSVDTGNTEAFF. The DNA for the CDR3 is TGTGCCAGCAGCGTAGATACGGGAAACACTGAAGCTTTCTTT.

V usage is TRBV6-4 and J usage is TRBJ2-1; 12 positions match TRBD2. V was clipped by 2 bases and J by 10 bases; unmatched bases: 3. Germline-derived CDR1 and CDR2 are MRHNA and SNTAGT. The CDR3 length is 14 residues. CDR3 bases: TGTGCCAGCAGTGACATACTAGCGGGAGGAGAGCAGTTCTTC. It translates to CASSDILAGGEQFF.

The rearrangement links TRBV9 to TRBJ2-7; D is perhaps TRBD1 (6 bases). The CDR3 length is 13 residues. The germline V gene has CDR1 SGDLS and CDR2 YYNGEE. Trimming removed 3 bases at V and 6 bases at J, with 13 bases between. CDR3 residues: CASSATGSGEQYF. The DNA of the CDR3 is TGTGCCAGCAGCGCCACAGGGTCGGGCGAGCAGTACTTC.

This clone has a single count. The CDR3 sequence: CASSLVGFWAGGFTDTQYF. The CDR3 DNA reads as TGTGCCAGCAGCTTGGTGGGGTTTTGGGCGGGAGGGTTCACAGATACGCAGTATTTT. The chain links TRBV5-4 to TRBJ2-3; 9 nucleotides line up with TRBD2. V trimming: 0 bases; J trimming: 2 bases; junction bases outside the gene matches: 13. The CDR3 extends over 19 amino acids. Germline V CDR1 and CDR2: SGHNT, YYREEE (reference sequence).

The V call is TRBV4-1, the J call TRBJ2-2; 9 bases line up with TRBD2. Germline assignment: CDR1 MGHRA and CDR2 YSYEKL. The CDR3 is 20 amino acids. Trimming took 3 bases from V and 0 from J; bases not matched to a gene: 14. The CDR3 is CASSHSSGLAYPSNTGELFF. The CDR3, as DNA: TGCGCCAGCAGCCACTCAAGCGGACTAGCGTATCCTTCGAACACCGGGGAGCTGTTTTTT.

The chain carries TRBV5-6 and TRBJ2-1, with TRBD1 as a possible D gene (5 bases). This CDR3 comprises 14 residues. V was pared by 2 bases and J by 9 bases, with 15 bases between. CDR1 and CDR2 (germline): SGHDT, YYEEEE. The CDR3 DNA is TGTGCCAGCAGCTTTCTCCAGGGTTGGGTTGAGCAGTTCTTC. This encodes CASSFLQGWVEQFF.

As for this clone: One end of the junction varies from germline; a read error may be responsible. This chain links TRBV5-6 with TRBJ2-3; D remains unclear. This CDR3 spans 12 amino acids. Germline CDR1 SGHDT, CDR2 YYEEEE. The CDR3 nucleotides are TGTGCCAGCAGCTTGGGGCTAGTGGAGACGAATTTT. Residues: CASSLGLVETNF.